This T cell receptor beta chain was sequenced during a study of cytomegalovirus exposure and HLA in healthy donors. Study-wide results and limits: Per a prior analysis, the majority of TCR beta V segments were productive roughly 87% or roughly 30% of the time. A further, later analysis showed that HLA-associated TCR beta chains (compared with equally common others) were more clonally expanded.

The PCR ran on 60 Vbeta and 13 Jbeta primers. Profiled with immunoSEQ multiplex PCR; TCRdb holds only in-frame clones, not every one. Here the sample spans around 200,000 clones, 65% to 90% being singletons. Germline V CDR1 and CDR2: MNHNS, SASEGT. The V gene end was trimmed by 11 bases and the J gene end by 2 bases; junction bases not matched to a gene: 6. This CDR3 contains 12 residues. Turning to this clone: The antigen is unknown.

The receptor was isolated from a woman in her 30s in good health and CMV-seronegative. The rearrangement links TRBV6-1 to TRBJ2-7, with 7 bases aligning to TRBD2. Sequencing used PBMCs. The CDR3 reads CAGGGTTYEQYF. The CDR3, as DNA: TGTGCCGGCGGGGGAACTACCTACGAGCAGTACTTC.